This T cell receptor (beta chain) was sequenced for a study of OX40 agonist ivuxolimab in advanced cancers. Across the study: The treatment was a fully human IgG2 OX40 agonist, ivuxolimab.

Whole-study findings and limits: The authors did not determine the antigen specificity of the expanded peripheral T cells. CD4+ and CD8+ T cells in blood underwent clonal expansion by week 6 at 0.1 to 3.0 mg/kg. On average, CD8+ T cells showed a greater number of expanded clones than CD4+.

Generated by immunoSEQ multiplex PCR, the TCRdb table keeps only in-frame clones and is missing some. Among about 79,000 clones, roughly 94% were seen once, and the ten largest hold around 10%. This CDR3 is built from 15 residues. The V end was cut by 1 base, the J end by 2 bases, with 12 bases between. Germline CDR1 reads MNHNS; CDR2 reads SASEGT. A remark on this clone: What it recognizes is unknown.

The material sequenced was CD4+ or CD8+ T cells sorted from blood, taken in a trial of the OX40 agonist ivuxolimab. This TCR was sampled from an adult with an advanced solid tumor such as melanoma, head and neck, liver or kidney cancer. The gene calls are TRBV6-1 and TRBJ2-7; D may be TRBD2 (5 bases). CDR3 residues: CASSEGGLAAYEQYF. For the CDR3, the DNA is TGTGCCAGCAGTGAAGGGGGTCTAGCTGCCTACGAGCAGTACTTC.